The rows below give T cell receptor beta chains drawn from one sample of a study of blood T cell repertoires in COVID-19. TCRdb's table, derived via immunoSEQ multiplex PCR, lists solely in-frame clones and lacks some. The repertoire consists of some 280,000 clones, with around four fifths occurring once and the leading ten covering 4.1%. Specimen: peripheral blood. Every receptor here comes from a woman between 45 and 65 years old with active or convalescent COVID-19. CDR3s include the opening cysteine and the closing phenylalanine or tryptophan. A D gene is named only where the DNA matches it firmly. Rows give clone size only sometimes, using once, few, many, or a class for an expanded clone.

TRBD1	TRBV29-1	TRBJ1-3	NA	TGCAGCGTACGACAGGGTGACACCATATATTTT	CSVRQGDTIYF
NA	TRBV2	TRBJ2-3	NA	TGTGCCAGCAGTGAAGGGGCCCCTATCACAGATACGCAGTATTTT	CASSEGAPITDTQYF
TRBD2	TRBV2	TRBJ2-7	NA	TGTGCCAGCAGGAATGCGGGGGGGGCCTACGAGCAGTACTTC	CASRNAGGAYEQYF
NA	TRBV10-1	TRBJ2-3	NA	TGCGCCAGCAGTGAGACTATAGGGGGAACAGATACGCAGTATTTT	CASSETIGGTDTQYF
TRBD2	TRBV6-5	TRBJ2-3	NA	TGTGCCAGCAAACGACTAGCGGGACGAACAGATACGCAGTATTTT	CASKRLAGRTDTQYF
NA	TRBV24-1	TRBJ1-2	NA	TGTGCCACCAGTGATTTGATCTTCGCGGGCTACACCTTC	CATSDLIFAGYTF
TRBD2	TRBV7-6	TRBJ2-3	few	TGTGCCAGCAGCTTAGCCCTCCTGACTAACGGGGGGGATACGCAGTATTTT	CASSLALLTNGGDTQYF
NA	TRBV4-2	TRBJ2-2	once	TGTGCCAGCAGCACGGACAGGAACACCGGGGAGCTGTTTTTT	CASSTDRNTGELFF
TRBD2	TRBV5-4	TRBJ2-2	NA	TGTGCCAGCAGCTTGGGACTAGCGGACACCGGGGAGCTGTTTTTT	CASSLGLADTGELFF
TRBD1	TRBV7-2	TRBJ1-1	NA	TGTGCCAGCAGCCCTGCCGGACAGGGCGAAGCTTTCTTT	CASSPAGQGEAFF
NA	TRBV9	TRBJ1-2	NA	TGTGCCAGCAGCGTAGCCCTCCTCCCGAGTTTGGACACCCTGGCCTATGGCTACACCTTC	CASSVALLPSLDTLAYGYTF
NA	TRBV3-1/TRBV3-2	TRBJ1-1	NA	TGTGCCAGCAGCCCCTGGGGCCGGGGGATGGGCACTGAAGCTTTCTTT	CASSPWGRGMGTEAFF
NA	TRBV28	TRBJ2-3	NA	TGTGCCAGCAGACAAGGGGGTTCAGAACCAGATACGCAGTATTTT	CASRQGGSEPDTQYF
TRBD2	TRBV27	TRBJ2-5	NA	TGTGCCAGCAGTCCATTAGCGGGTACTCAAGAGACCCAGTACTTC	CASSPLAGTQETQYF